This T cell receptor (beta chain) was captured by sequencing in a study of CD8 T cells in ankylosing spondylitis. Study outcomes and limitations: Existing reports had already noted some motif variants in reactive arthritis synovial fluid and blood. With a CD8+ phenotype, disease-linked clones were relatively rare in peripheral blood. According to the report, clones linked to the disease were significantly enriched in matched synovial fluid samples taken from ankylosing spondylitis patients. About 8 highly homologous variants formed a TCR beta motif that appeared characteristic of ankylosing spondylitis blood.

The trim removed 5 bases at V and 7 bases at J, leaving 7 bases unmatched. CDR3 length: 15 residues. Looked up from germline, CDR1 is MNHEY and CDR2 is SVGEGT. Generation of TCR beta libraries employed quantitative 5'-RACE incorporating molecular barcodes. TCRdb redid the calling of the 5' RACE reads with MiXCR, one entry per CDR3 protein. The profile shows 500,000 to 550,000 distinct CDR3 sequences, over 9.5% of them singletons. This clonotype was counted ten times or more. Its antigen is as yet unknown. The chain is built from TRBV6-2 or TRBV6-3 and TRBJ2-1, with 11 bases fitting TRBD2. The source of this sequence is a male donor with ankylosing spondylitis. Sequenced sample: blood, either unsorted or a sorted T cell fraction (not recorded which). The chain's CDR3 is CASSKTSGSFNEQFF. The DNA for the CDR3 is TGTGCCAGCAGTAAAACTAGCGGGAGTTTTAATGAGCAGTTCTTC.